Presented here are 18 T cell receptor beta chains from one specimen sequenced in a study of blood T cell repertoires in COVID-19. TCRdb keeps only in-frame clones here, not all; method: immunoSEQ multiplex PCR. The table records 200,000 to 250,000 clones, around 90% of them present only once. The sequenced material came from peripheral blood. The receptors were sampled from a young man with COVID-19, enrolled during active disease.

This chain connects TRBV6-5 to TRBJ1-4, with a weak D call TRBD1 (6 bases). This CDR3 contains 15 residues. With 5 bases removed from V and 2 bases from J, the gap between germline ends came to 12 bases. Per germline, CDR1 MNHEY and CDR2 SVGAGI. The CDR3 here is CASSTRQATNEKLFF. CDR3 DNA sequence: TGTGCCAGCAGTACAAGACAGGCTACTAATGAAAAACTGTTTTTT.

The chain couples TRBV6-5 to TRBJ1-1, with D possibly TRBD1 on 5 matching bases. CDR1 and CDR2 from the germline V gene are MNHEY and SVGAGI. Trimming took off 3 bases at V and 3 bases at J, with 14 bases between the two ends. This CDR3 is 15 amino acids long. The CDR3 protein is CASSYSGGSDTEAFF. The CDR3 nucleotides read TGTGCCAGCAGTTATTCCGGGGGGTCGGACACTGAAGCTTTCTTT.

This chain uses TRBV28 with TRBJ1-5, with 9 positions matching TRBD1. With 4 bases clipped from V and 7 bases from J, the junction kept 5 bases outside the gene matches. Germline-derived CDR1 and CDR2 are MDHEN and SYDVKM. This CDR3 contains 14 residues. CDR3 nucleotide sequence: TGTGCCAGCAGTTCGGGACAGGGAGAACAGCCCCAGCATTTT. Translation: CASSSGQGEQPQHF. The full variable domain, in which reference TRBV28 and TRBJ1-5 provide the parts outside the CDR3, is DVKVTQSSRYLVKRTGEKVFLECVQDMDHENMFWYRQDPGLGLRLIYFSYDVKMKEKGDIPEGYSVSREKKERFSLILESASTNQTSMYLCASSSGQGEQPQHFGDGTRLSIL.

The chain is built from TRBV3-1 (or the pseudogene TRBV3-2) and TRBJ1-2, with 7 bases lining up with TRBD1. J gave up 8 bases and V 4 bases, and 10 bases lay outside the gene matches. The CDR3 consists of 14 residues. From germline, CDR1 is LGHDT and CDR2 YNNKEL (reference sequence). CDR3 residues: CASSPRGSLLGYTF. In DNA form, the CDR3 reads TGTGCCAGCAGCCCCAGGGGGTCCCTCTTGGGCTACACCTTC.

The V call is TRBV19, the J call TRBJ1-5, with 9 bases aligning to TRBD1. This CDR3 is 18 amino acids long. The V and J ends lost 2 bases and 1 base, in that order; junction bases with no gene match: 9. The germline V gene has CDR1 LNHDA and CDR2 SQIVND (reference sequence). The CDR3 spells CASSIRGNRGLSNQPQHF. CDR3 DNA sequence: TGTGCCAGTAGTATAAGGGGGAACAGGGGGCTCAGCAATCAGCCCCAGCATTTT. Supplemented by reference TRBV19 and TRBJ1-5, the full variable domain reads DGGITQSPKYLFRKEGQNVTLSCEQNLNHDAMYWYRQDPGQGLRLIYYSQIVNDFQKGDIAEGYSVSREKKESFPLTVTSAQKNPTAFYLCASSIRGNRGLSNQPQHFGDGTRLSIL.

V gene TRBV10-2 combines with J gene TRBJ1-6, with 11 bases identical to TRBD1. V trimming: 3 bases; J trimming: 7 bases; junction bases outside the gene matches: 2. Germline lookup yields CDR1 WSHSY and CDR2 SAAADI. This CDR3 contains 15 residues. The CDR3 region is CASSDRDRGNSPLHF. In DNA, the CDR3 is TGCGCCAGCAGTGATCGGGACAGGGGGAATTCACCCCTCCACTTT.

The chain employs TRBV27 and TRBJ1-2; 11 bases are shared with TRBD1. From germline, CDR1 is MNHEY and CDR2 SMNVEV (reference sequence). There are 16 residues in the CDR3. The V segment lost 4 bases and the J segment 4 bases; nucleotides outside the gene matches: 8. The CDR3 spells CASSSGQGARFYGYTF. The CDR3 coding sequence is TGTGCCAGCAGTTCAGGACAGGGGGCACGCTTCTATGGCTACACCTTC.

This clone was recorded once. The CDR3, as DNA: TGTGCTAGTGGTTTCACTCCTACGACCTACGAGCAGTACTTC. Amino acid sequence: CASGFTPTTYEQYF. This sequence joins TRBV12-5 and TRBJ2-7, with unresolved D. The CDR3 contains 14 residues. V shed 3 bases and J shed 2 bases, with 11 bases lying between them. CDR1 LGHNT and CDR2 FRNRAP come from the germline V gene.

This clone was recorded once. V and J are TRBV9 and TRBJ2-1; TRBD2 agrees at 8 bases. CDR3 size: 15 residues. Germline CDR1 reads SGDLS; CDR2 reads YYNGEE. V shed 0 bases, J shed 6 bases, and the junction held 5 bases outside the gene matches. CDR3 nucleotide sequence: TGTGCCAGCAGCGTAGTGGGCGGGGGGACCAATGAGCAGTTCTTC. Translating it yields CASSVVGGGTNEQFF.

A single count supports this clone. The CDR3 DNA sequence: TGTGCCAGCAGCCCGGGACTAGCGGGGGGGATGCAAGAGACCCAGTACTTC. Amino acids: CASSPGLAGGMQETQYF. The genes are TRBV7-7 and TRBJ2-5; 16 nucleotides agree with TRBD2. Germline-derived CDR1 and CDR2 are SSHAT and FNYEAQ (reference sequence). This CDR3 has 17 amino acids. V lost 5 bases to trimming and J lost 2 bases; unmatched junction nucleotides: 5.

This clone was counted only a few times. The chain recombines TRBV4-1 with TRBJ1-5; TRBD1 might be the D (5 bases). The CDR3 extends over 16 amino acids. Trimming removed 5 bases from V and 0 bases from J, with 14 bases in between. Germline V lookup: CDR1 MGHRA, CDR2 YSYEKL. The CDR3 is CASSEDTGYSNQPQHF. The DNA of the CDR3 is TGCGCCAGCAGCGAGGACACAGGATATAGCAATCAGCCCCAGCATTTT.

The V call is TRBV6-4, the J call TRBJ2-3; maybe TRBD2 (6 bases). Germline CDR1 and CDR2: MRHNA and SNTAGT. The CDR3 length is 15 residues. V was pared by 0 bases and J by 0 bases, with 7 bases between. The CDR3 here is CASSDSTRSTDTQYF. The CDR3 DNA reads TGTGCCAGCAGTGACTCGACTAGAAGCACAGATACGCAGTATTTT.

This clone was observed once. The chain links TRBV28 to TRBJ2-4, with D possibly matching TRBD2 (6 bases). Germline V gene data show CDR1 as MDHEN and CDR2 as SYDVKM. This CDR3 is 13 amino acids long. Trimming removed 7 bases from V and 3 bases from J, with 10 bases in between. The CDR3 sequence: CASKSGDKNIQYF. The DNA of the CDR3 is TGTGCCAGCAAATCGGGGGACAAAAACATTCAGTACTTC.

This sequence joins TRBV5-5 and TRBJ1-2; possibly TRBD1 for D (5 bases). Deletions cut 0 bases from V and 13 bases from J, with 22 bases between. CDR3 size: 15 residues. Germline V gives CDR1 SGHKS, CDR2 YYEKEE (reference sequence). For the CDR3, the DNA is TGTGCCAGCAGCTTGGCCTATAGCGGGGGACGTGCCTTCACCTTC. Protein product: CASSLAYSGGRAFTF.

V usage is TRBV6-4 and J usage is TRBJ1-1; D ambiguous. This CDR3 spans 14 amino acids. V was clipped by 7 bases and J by 4 bases, with 16 bases between them. Looked up from germline, CDR1 is MRHNA and CDR2 is SNTAGT. The CDR3: CASISTRAGTEAFF. The DNA of the CDR3 is TGTGCCAGCATAAGTACACGGGCGGGCACTGAAGCTTTCTTT.

The chain uses TRBV13 and TRBJ1-1; no clear D. V was trimmed by 0 bases and J by 3 bases, leaving 5 bases between them. The CDR3 runs to 13 residues. Germline V lookup: CDR1 PRHDT, CDR2 FYEKMQ (reference sequence). The CDR3 reads CASSLGLYTEAFF. The CDR3 nucleotides are TGTGCCAGCAGCTTAGGACTCTACACTGAAGCTTTCTTT.

This clone was observed at least ten times. The rearrangement links TRBV18 to TRBJ1-2; TRBD1 might be the D (5 bases). The CDR3 extends over 14 amino acids. Germline lookup yields CDR1 KGHSH and CDR2 LQKENI. The V end lost 1 base, the J end lost 6 bases, and 12 bases lay between the germline ends. The CDR3 spells CASSPRNRNHGYTF. As DNA, the CDR3 is TGTGCCAGCTCACCACGGAACAGGAACCATGGCTACACCTTC. Looking up the rest from reference TRBV18 and TRBJ1-2 gives the full variable domain: NAGVMQNPRHLVRRRGQEARLRCSPMKGHSHVYWYRQLPEEGLKFMVYLQKENIIDESGMPKERFSAEFPKEGPSILRIQQVVRGDSAAYFCASSPRNRNHGYTFGSGTRLTVV.

The chain joins TRBV14 to TRBJ1-1, with D possibly matching TRBD1 (6 bases). The germline V gene encodes CDR1 SGHDN and CDR2 FVKESK. Between the trimmed V and J ends, which lost 4 bases and 2 bases, there was a span of 11 bases. The CDR3 spans 14 residues. CDR3 amino acids: CASSPQGINTEAFF. In nucleotides, the CDR3 is TGTGCCAGCAGCCCCCAGGGGATCAACACTGAAGCTTTCTTT.